Below, 30 T cell receptor beta chains from the same sample are listed, as sequenced in a study of cytomegalovirus exposure and HLA in healthy donors. Primers for the PCR totalled 60 Vbeta and 13 Jbeta. The data were produced by immunoSEQ multiplex PCR, yet TCRdb's version contains in-frame clones alone and is incomplete. The data hold roughly 120,000 clones, with 75% to 90% observed a single time. The sample was PBMCs. The source is a male donor in good health and CMV-seronegative.

This clone was observed a single time. The rearrangement uses TRBV5-1 and TRBJ1-1; TRBD1 is a possible D gene (6 bases). Germline assignment: CDR1 SGHRS and CDR2 YFSETQ. The CDR3 totals 13 residues. V was pared by 4 bases and J by 4 bases, with 11 bases between. CDR3 in DNA: TGCGCCAGCAGCAGACAGGAAGGCACTGAAGCTTTCTTT. Amino acid sequence: CASSRQEGTEAFF.

The chain is built from TRBV28 and TRBJ2-5, with D perhaps matching TRBD1 (6 bases). Germline CDR1 and CDR2: MDHEN and SYDVKM. Trimming removed 2 bases at V and 5 bases at J, with 12 bases between. The CDR3 loop spans 14 amino acids. The CDR3 loop reads CASSLDRTRETQYF. CDR3 bases: TGTGCCAGCAGTTTAGACAGGACGAGGGAGACCCAGTACTTC.

The genes are TRBV23-1 and TRBJ2-5; D unresolved. TRBV23-1 falls under the ORF class, with uncertain function. The V end was cut by 4 bases, the J end by 4 bases, with 16 bases between. The CDR3 sequence is 15 residues long. The CDR3 spells CASSPSTAPGETQYF. CDR3 bases: TGCGCCAGCAGTCCCTCGACGGCGCCGGGAGAGACCCAGTACTTC.

The J gene is TRBJ2-5, the V gene TRBV11-2; maybe TRBD2 (6 bases). The CDR3 loop spans 14 amino acids. Germline CDR1 is SGHAT and CDR2 is FQNNGV. Trimming took off 1 base at V and 5 bases at J, with 11 bases between the two ends. The CDR3 bases are TGTGCCAGCAGCTTAGCACCGGGGAGGGAGACCCAGTACTTC. Protein: CASSLAPGRETQYF.

The chain joins TRBV15 to TRBJ2-5; no clear D gene. V gave up 0 bases and J gave up 10 bases, with 9 bases separating them. The CDR3 is 12 amino acids. CDR1 is LNHNV, CDR2 YYDKDF, per germline (reference sequence). The CDR3 protein is CATSRDNLSQYF. In nucleotides, the CDR3 is TGTGCCACCAGCAGAGATAACCTAAGCCAGTACTTC.

V and J are TRBV7-9 and TRBJ1-6, with 7 positions matching TRBD1. The junction had 6 bases not matched to a gene; V was cut back by 6 bases and J by 10 bases. The CDR3 has 13 amino acids. The V gene's germline CDR1 is SEHNR and CDR2 FQNEAQ (reference sequence). The chain's CDR3 is CASRGTEGSPLHF. The CDR3 DNA reads TGTGCCAGCAGAGGGACAGAAGGGTCACCCCTCCACTTT.

This sequence joins TRBV30 and TRBJ1-1, with a weak D call TRBD1 (6 bases). The V end was cut by 0 bases, the J end by 4 bases, with 15 bases between. This CDR3 contains 15 residues. The germline gives CDR1 GTSNPN, CDR2 SVGIG (reference sequence). CDR3 sequence reads: CAWSVSFQGITEAFF. In DNA, the CDR3 is TGTGCCTGGAGTGTAAGTTTTCAGGGGATCACTGAAGCTTTCTTT.

This rearrangement joins TRBV6-5 to TRBJ1-1, with a tentative D call TRBD1 (5 bases). V dropped 0 bases and J dropped 2 bases, with 7 bases sitting between them. From germline, CDR1 is MNHEY and CDR2 SVGAGI. The CDR3 sequence is 14 residues long. CDR3 amino acids: CASSYSTANTEAFF. The DNA of the CDR3 is TGTGCCAGCAGTTACTCGACAGCCAACACTGAAGCTTTCTTT.

The rearrangement joins TRBV18 to TRBJ1-3; maybe TRBD1 (6 bases). This CDR3 has 17 amino acids. Deletions cut 1 base from V and 0 bases from J, with 13 bases between. Germline V gene data show CDR1 as KGHSH and CDR2 as LQKENI. DNA for the CDR3: TGTGCCAGCTCACCACTCTCGACAGGCCCCTCTGGAAACACCATATATTTT. It specifies CASSPLSTGPSGNTIYF.

The rearrangement uses TRBV7-9 and TRBJ1-1; TRBD1 agrees at 7 bases. CDR3 length equals 18 residues. V lost 5 bases and J lost 0; bases outside the gene matches: 15. CDR1 is SEHNR, CDR2 FQNEAQ, per germline (reference sequence). The CDR3 is CASSTRTGEMLMNTEAFF. The CDR3 region has the DNA TGTGCCAGCAGCACACGGACAGGTGAGATGCTCATGAACACTGAAGCTTTCTTT.

This clone was seen only a few times. V usage is TRBV25-1 and J usage is TRBJ2-1; 10 nucleotides align to TRBD2. This CDR3 spans 16 amino acids. V was clipped by 2 bases and J by 6 bases; unmatched bases: 7. Germline V gene sequence: CDR1 MGHDK, CDR2 SYGVNS. The CDR3 is CASSEVAGGSGNEQFF. The CDR3, as DNA: TGTGCCAGCAGTGAAGTAGCGGGAGGCTCGGGCAATGAGCAGTTCTTC.

The rearrangement links TRBV4-2 to TRBJ1-6; the D gene is possibly TRBD1 (5 bases). V was clipped by 0 bases and J by 7 bases, with 13 bases between them. The CDR3 has 16 residues. Germline V gene data show CDR1 as LGHNA and CDR2 as YNFKEQ. CDR3 DNA sequence: TGTGCCAGCAGCCAAGATGTCAGGGCCGGGAATTCACCCCTCCACTTT. Its translation is CASSQDVRAGNSPLHF.

The genes are TRBV11-2 and TRBJ2-1; TRBD2 is a possible D gene (6 bases). V lost 4 bases to trimming and J lost 9 bases, with 16 bases between them. The germline V gene encodes CDR1 SGHAT and CDR2 FQNNGV. The CDR3 has 14 residues. In DNA form, the CDR3 reads TGTGCCAGCAGCTCCCCGCGGAGGGGAGGTGAGCAGTTCTTC. Translating gives CASSSPRRGGEQFF.

J is TRBJ2-6 and V is TRBV11-2; the match to TRBD1 covers 7 bases. Germline V gene data show CDR1 as SGHAT and CDR2 as FQNNGV. J lost 0 bases, V lost 8 bases, and 13 bases had no gene match. This CDR3 spans 18 amino acids. The CDR3 region is CASSQRGTAVSGANVLTF. CDR3 sequence (DNA): TGTGCCAGCTCGCAGCGTGGGACAGCCGTCTCTGGGGCCAACGTCCTGACTTTC.

This clone has just a few counts. The chain links TRBV27 to TRBJ1-2, with 9 bases lining up with TRBD1. The J segment lost 2 bases and the V segment lost 6 bases, leaving 4 bases of the junction unmatched. CDR1 MNHEY and CDR2 SMNVEV come from the germline V gene (reference sequence). The CDR3 is made up of 14 amino acids. The CDR3 reads CASSAGTGNYGYTF. CDR3 bases: TGTGCCAGCAGCGCCGGGACAGGGAACTATGGCTACACCTTC.

J is TRBJ2-3 and V is TRBV6-5; weak D call: TRBD2 (5 bases). Germline values: CDR1 MNHEY, CDR2 SVGAGI. This CDR3 is built from 14 residues. V was pared by 0 bases and J by 6 bases, with 10 bases between. The CDR3 loop is CASSYSGSGDTQYF. The CDR3 nucleotides are TGTGCCAGCAGTTACTCGGGGTCGGGGGATACGCAGTATTTT.

Here the CDR3 reads CASSPSAGFNEQFF. DNA for the CDR3: TGTGCCAGCAGCCCATCGGCGGGGTTCAATGAGCAGTTCTTC. V gene TRBV21-1 combines with J gene TRBJ2-1; the D call TRBD2 from the table was never checked on the DNA. TRBV21-1 is a recognized pseudogene. The CDR3 runs 14 residues.

The chain joins TRBV28 to TRBJ2-2; 13 bases are shared with TRBD2. This CDR3 spans 15 amino acids. From germline, CDR1 is MDHEN and CDR2 SYDVKM. V trimming: 9 bases; J trimming: 6 bases; junction bases outside the gene matches: 7. The CDR3 region is CASKLAGGRAGELFF. The CDR3 nucleotides read TGTGCCAGTAAACTAGCGGGGGGGCGAGCCGGGGAGCTGTTTTTT.

This chain links TRBV11-3 with TRBJ1-1, with D unclear. V dropped 1 base and J dropped 1 base, with 7 bases sitting between them. This CDR3 has 14 residues. Looked up from germline, CDR1 is SGHNT and CDR2 is YENEEA. The CDR3 sequence is CASSLGRGNTEAFF. CDR3 bases: TGTGCCAGCAGCTTAGGCCGGGGGAACACTGAAGCTTTCTTT.

The chain couples TRBV10-2 to TRBJ1-1; D gene unclear. This CDR3 is built from 18 residues. CDR1 is WSHSY and CDR2 is SAAADI in the germline V gene. V was shortened by 2 bases and J by 0 bases, with 19 bases between the two germline ends. This chain's CDR3 is CASSEDRPDFVMNTEAFF. The DNA of the CDR3 is TGCGCCAGCAGTGAGGATCGTCCAGACTTCGTAATGAACACTGAAGCTTTCTTT.

The chain combines TRBV5-1 with TRBJ2-4; TRBD1 agrees at 10 bases. V was clipped by 3 bases and J by 8 bases; unmatched bases: 5. Germline-derived CDR1 and CDR2 are SGHRS and YFSETQ. CDR3 length: 14 residues. The CDR3 region is CASSSGTGVDIQYF. CDR3 DNA sequence: TGCGCCAGCAGCTCCGGGACAGGGGTAGACATTCAGTACTTC.

The V call is TRBV5-6, the J call TRBJ1-2; a weak D match, TRBD1 (5 bases). The CDR3 length is 14 residues. V dropped 6 bases and J dropped 4 bases, with 16 bases sitting between them. Germline assignment: CDR1 SGHDT and CDR2 YYEEEE. CDR3 coding DNA: TGTGCCAGCAATGGAGGGGCGCGAATCTATGGCTACACCTTC. Encoded protein: CASNGGARIYGYTF.

This chain joins TRBV6-5 and TRBJ1-6, with D possibly TRBD1 on 5 matching bases. The ends were cut back, 2 bases at V and 12 bases at J, with 14 bases in the middle. In germline, CDR1 is MNHEY, CDR2 SVGAGI. The CDR3 is 14 residues long. The CDR3 coding sequence is TGTGCCAGCAGTTACGTCTCCTCACAGGTACCCCTCCACTTT. Translated: CASSYVSSQVPLHF.

This rearrangement joins TRBV10-2 to TRBJ2-7, with D hard to call. Per the germline V gene, CDR1 is WSHSY and CDR2 is SAAADI. V was pared by 3 bases and J by 7 bases, with 10 bases between. The CDR3 is made up of 12 amino acids. In nucleotides, the CDR3 is TGCGCCAGCAGTGAAGTAGCCCGGGAGCAGTACTTC. Residues: CASSEVAREQYF.

The sample holds one count of this clone. J is TRBJ2-3 and V is TRBV30, with 11 positions matching TRBD2. Germline V gene data show CDR1 as GTSNPN and CDR2 as SVGIG (reference sequence). Losses at the gene ends were 5 bases for V and 1 base for J; bases not matched to a gene: 8. The CDR3 is 16 amino acids. CDR3 sequence: CAWFPLAGGGTDTQYF. The DNA for the CDR3 is TGTGCCTGGTTCCCCTTAGCGGGGGGGGGCACAGATACGCAGTATTTT.

The chain carries TRBV2 and TRBJ2-3; 10 nucleotides line up with TRBD1. The CDR3 is made up of 14 amino acids. The trim removed 8 bases at V and 1 base at J, leaving 3 bases unmatched. Germline CDR1 reads SNHLY; CDR2 reads FYNNEI. The CDR3 sequence: CASAGTGGTDTQYF. Written as DNA, the CDR3 is TGTGCCAGCGCCGGGACAGGGGGCACAGATACGCAGTATTTT.

There are a few counts of this clone. The chain combines TRBV6-1 with TRBJ1-2, with TRBD1 matching 11 bases. Germline loops: CDR1 MNHNS, CDR2 SASEGT. The CDR3 has 15 residues. Germline trimming cut 1 base from V and 5 bases from J; bases unmatched to any gene: 3. In nucleotides, the CDR3 is TGTGCCAGCAGTGAAGAGGGACAGGGGGGATATGGCTACACCTTC. Translation: CASSEEGQGGYGYTF.

The chain is built from TRBV9 and TRBJ2-2, with 12 bases identical to TRBD2. The trim removed 2 bases at V and 2 bases at J, leaving 1 base unmatched. The CDR3 extends over 16 amino acids. CDR1 is SGDLS and CDR2 is YYNGEE in the germline V gene. CDR3 region: CASSVGLAGNTGELFF. CDR3 in DNA: TGTGCCAGCAGCGTGGGACTAGCGGGCAACACCGGGGAGCTGTTTTTT.

The chain joins TRBV27 to TRBJ2-1; D possibly corresponds to TRBD1 (6 bases). In germline, CDR1 is MNHEY, CDR2 SMNVEV (reference sequence). V lost 2 bases and J lost 2, with 7 bases in between. The CDR3 has 14 amino acids. The CDR3: CASSLAGAYNEQFF. DNA for the CDR3: TGTGCCAGCAGTTTAGCAGGGGCCTACAATGAGCAGTTCTTC.

This chain uses TRBV4-1 with TRBJ1-6, with 9 nucleotides matching TRBD1. The CDR3 covers 16 residues. The ends lost 2 bases at V and 10 bases at J; junction bases unmatched: 9. Germline-derived CDR1 and CDR2 are MGHRA and YSYEKL. The DNA for the CDR3 is TGCGCCAGCAGCCAAAGACAGGGGGTTATGAGGTCACCCCTCCACTTT. It specifies CASSQRQGVMRSPLHF.